The 21 T cell receptor beta chains below were found in one sample sequenced in a study of CD8 T cells in Susac syndrome. With random hexamers, reverse transcription was performed on about 0.5 to 1 ug of RNA. TCRdb analysed the immunoSEQ multiplex PCR reads with MiXCR anew, one entry per CDR3 protein. The sample includes approximately 80,000 distinct CDR3 sequences, 91% of them seen just once. The sequencing input was CD8+ T cells from PBMCs. Receptors originate from a human donor with multiple sclerosis.

The chain combines TRBV3-1 with TRBJ2-4; possible D gene TRBD2, 5 bases. CDR1 LGHDT and CDR2 YNNKEL come from the germline V gene (reference sequence). CDR3 length: 14 residues. V lost 3 bases, J lost 8 bases, and 14 bases lay in between. This chain's CDR3 is CASSHGIVADIQYF. The CDR3 DNA reads TGTGCCAGCAGCCACGGGATTGTGGCGGACATTCAGTACTTC.

V and J are TRBV6-1 and TRBJ2-1; TRBD1 aligns across 7 bases. The germline V gene has CDR1 MNHNS and CDR2 SASEGT. The CDR3 is made up of 13 amino acids. Unmatched junction bases numbered 6, after V lost 9 bases and J lost 4 bases. As DNA, the CDR3 is TGTGCCAGTTGGGACAGCTATTACAATGAGCAGTTCTTC. Residues: CASWDSYYNEQFF.

The chain couples TRBV6-4 to TRBJ2-1; 10 nucleotides align to TRBD1. Germline V gene lookup returns CDR1 MRHNA and CDR2 SNTAGT. The CDR3 consists of 16 residues. After removal of 4 bases from V and 5 bases from J, the junction contained 8 bases not matched to a gene. The CDR3 region is CASSAWDRGRHNEQFF. The CDR3 DNA follows: TGTGCCAGCAGTGCGTGGGACAGGGGTCGCCACAATGAGCAGTTCTTC.

This clonotype appeared once. The chain employs TRBV4-1 and TRBJ2-3; 7 bases map to TRBD1. CDR3 length equals 17 residues. V shed 3 bases, J shed 5 bases, and the junction held 14 bases outside the gene matches. CDR1 is MGHRA and CDR2 is YSYEKL in the germline V gene. The CDR3 reads CASSHPTGTDWGDTQYF. CDR3 coding DNA: TGCGCCAGCAGCCATCCTACCGGGACAGACTGGGGAGATACGCAGTATTTT.

CDR3 in amino acids: CASSAGWGSYEQYF. The CDR3 coding sequence is TGTGCCAGCAGCGCTGGGTGGGGCTCCTACGAGCAGTACTTC. The chain couples TRBV9 to TRBJ2-7; no definite D call. Between the trimmed V and J ends, which lost 3 bases and 0 bases, there was a span of 10 bases. Germline CDR1 and CDR2: SGDLS and YYNGEE. This CDR3 is built from 14 residues.

The CDR3 protein is CSATGGWLADSYEQYF. CDR3 nucleotide sequence: TGCAGTGCTACAGGGGGATGGCTAGCGGACTCCTACGAGCAGTACTTC. This rearrangement joins TRBV20-1 to TRBJ2-7; either TRBD1 or TRBD2 may fit D (7 bases each). Trimming pared 4 bases from V and 0 bases from J, leaving 19 bases between. Germline-derived CDR1 and CDR2 are DFQATT and SNEGSKA (reference sequence). The CDR3 runs to 16 residues.

CDR3 sequence reads: CATSGRDQSYNEQFF. DNA for the CDR3: TGTGCCACCAGTGGGAGGGACCAGAGCTACAATGAGCAGTTCTTC. The genes are TRBV24-1 and TRBJ2-1; tentative D call: TRBD2 (6 bases). CDR1 is KGHDR, CDR2 SFDVKD, per germline. Trimming stripped 5 bases from V and 3 bases from J, with 13 bases between. The CDR3 is 15 residues long.

The chain uses TRBV12-3 or TRBV12-4 and TRBJ2-7, with D perhaps TRBD2 (7 bases). Trimming stripped 4 bases from V and 6 bases from J, with 13 bases between. CDR3 size: 13 residues. In nucleotides, the CDR3 is TGTGCCAGCAGTTCCCAAGGGGGGGGCGAGCAGTACTTC. Its translation: CASSSQGGGEQYF.

The chain has TRBV24-1 and TRBJ2-1; no clear D. The germline V and J ends were trimmed by 4 bases and 1 base, with 4 bases remaining between them. Germline lookup yields CDR1 KGHDR and CDR2 SFDVKD. The CDR3 totals 13 residues. Here the CDR3 DNA reads TGTGCCACCAGTGAAGGGTCCTACAATGAGCAGTTCTTC. It specifies CATSEGSYNEQFF.

This rearrangement joins TRBV4-2 to TRBJ2-3, with 12 bases identical to TRBD2. The junction had 0 bases not matched to a gene; V was cut back by 0 bases and J by 5 bases. The CDR3 sequence is 15 residues long. Germline lookup yields CDR1 LGHNA and CDR2 YNFKEQ. CDR3: CASSQEGLAGDTQYF. The DNA for the CDR3 is TGTGCCAGCAGCCAAGAGGGACTAGCGGGAGATACGCAGTATTTT.

The CDR3 protein is CASSSSLGRQNTGELFF. The DNA for the CDR3 is TGTGCCAGTAGTTCCTCCTTAGGCAGGCAGAACACCGGGGAGCTGTTTTTT. The rearrangement joins TRBV19 to TRBJ2-2; unclear D gene. The CDR3 totals 17 residues. Trimming left V 5 bases short and J 1 base short, with 17 bases between. Germline lookup yields CDR1 LNHDA and CDR2 SQIVND (reference sequence).

The chain uses TRBV6-2 or TRBV6-3 and TRBJ2-7, with a tentative D call TRBD2 (6 bases). V gave up 0 bases and J gave up 4 bases, with 7 bases separating them. The germline gives CDR1 MNHEY, CDR2 SVGEGT. CDR3 size: 13 residues. The CDR3 region is CASSYSRGYEQYF. The CDR3, as DNA: TGTGCCAGCAGTTACTCCCGGGGGTACGAGCAGTACTTC.

This chain joins TRBV7-2 and TRBJ2-1; D remains ambiguous. The length of the CDR3 is 14 residues. V gave up 3 bases and J gave up 6 bases, with 12 bases separating them. Looked up from germline, CDR1 is SGHTA and CDR2 is FQGNSA. CDR3 region: CASSFDPPGNEQFF. In nucleotides, the CDR3 is TGTGCCAGCAGCTTCGACCCGCCCGGCAATGAGCAGTTCTTC.

The chain links TRBV20-1 to TRBJ2-7, with D unresolved. CDR1 DFQATT and CDR2 SNEGSKA come from the germline V gene (reference sequence). This CDR3 region has 12 residues. V shed 6 bases and J shed 9 bases, with 18 bases lying between them. The DNA of the CDR3 is TGCAGTGCCACCCTCGGACCCCCTGGGCAGTACTTC. Residues: CSATLGPPGQYF.

The chain combines TRBV6-2 or TRBV6-3 with TRBJ1-1, with D maybe TRBD1 (6 bases). Germline V CDR1 and CDR2: MNHEY, SVGEGT. The CDR3 spans 14 residues. Trimming cost V 2 bases and J 2 bases, with 9 bases left between them. Here the CDR3 DNA reads TGTGCCAGCAGTTACACAGGGCCTAACACTGAAGCTTTCTTT. It translates to CASSYTGPNTEAFF.

The genes are TRBV7-3 and TRBJ2-5; 15 bases map to TRBD2. CDR1 SGHTA and CDR2 FQGTGA come from the germline V gene. There are 15 residues in the CDR3. The trim removed 2 bases at V and 5 bases at J, leaving 0 bases unmatched. CDR3 protein: CASSLGTSGRETQYF. The CDR3 DNA sequence: TGTGCCAGCAGCTTAGGGACTAGCGGGAGGGAGACCCAGTACTTC.

This chain joins TRBV28 and TRBJ1-3; D is possibly TRBD1 (5 bases). CDR1 and CDR2 from the germline V gene are MDHEN and SYDVKM. The CDR3 is 14 amino acids. Deletions cut 5 bases from V and 0 bases from J, with 8 bases between. CDR3 amino acids: CASSPGHSGNTIYF. As DNA, the CDR3 is TGTGCCAGCAGTCCCGGACACTCTGGAAACACCATATATTTT.

The rearrangement uses TRBV19 and TRBJ2-1, with D perhaps assigned TRBD1 or TRBD2 (5 bases each). V was clipped by 6 bases and J by 8 bases, with 17 bases between them. Germline CDR1 reads LNHDA; CDR2 reads SQIVND (reference sequence). The CDR3 is 14 amino acids. DNA of the CDR3: TGTGCCAGTAGGACAGAGCCCCGGGGCGATGAGCAGTTCTTC. Translated: CASRTEPRGDEQFF.

The chain links TRBV5-4 to TRBJ1-1, with D perhaps TRBD1 (5 bases). The CDR3 is 14 residues long. Deletions cut 4 bases from V and 4 bases from J, with 14 bases between. Germline assignment: CDR1 SGHNT and CDR2 YYREEE (reference sequence). CDR3 region: CASSEGTLGTEAFF. CDR3 bases: TGTGCCAGCAGCGAAGGGACTCTGGGCACTGAAGCTTTCTTT.

The J gene is TRBJ2-7, the V gene TRBV19, with 14 bases matching TRBD2. This CDR3 has 17 residues. V shed 0 bases and J 4 bases; nucleotides not matched to a gene: 5. From germline, CDR1 is LNHDA and CDR2 SQIVND (reference sequence). The CDR3 nucleotides are TGTGCCAGTAGTATAGACCGACTAGCGGGAGGGCCTTACGAGCAGTACTTC. It yields the protein CASSIDRLAGGPYEQYF. The complete variable domain, with remaining parts taken from reference TRBV19 and TRBJ2-7, reads DGGITQSPKYLFRKEGQNVTLSCEQNLNHDAMYWYRQDPGQGLRLIYYSQIVNDFQKGDIAEGYSVSREKKESFPLTVTSAQKNPTAFYLCASSIDRLAGGPYEQYFGPGTRLTVT.

The CDR3 region has the DNA TGTGCCAGCAGCTTCTTCGGGAGTTTAGATACGCAGTATTTT. Protein sequence: CASSFFGSLDTQYF. This chain uses TRBV7-6 with TRBJ2-3; tentative D call: TRBD2 (6 bases). V gave up 3 bases and J gave up 5 bases, with 12 bases separating them. CDR1 and CDR2 from the germline V gene are SGHVS and FNYEAQ. The CDR3 totals 14 residues. Drawing the rest from reference TRBV7-6 and TRBJ2-3, the complete variable domain is GAGVSQSPRYKVTKRGQDVALRCDPISGHVSLYWYRQALGQGPEFLTYFNYEAQQDKSGLPNDRFSAERPEGSISTLTIQRTEQRDSAMYRCASSFFGSLDTQYFGPGTRLTVL.